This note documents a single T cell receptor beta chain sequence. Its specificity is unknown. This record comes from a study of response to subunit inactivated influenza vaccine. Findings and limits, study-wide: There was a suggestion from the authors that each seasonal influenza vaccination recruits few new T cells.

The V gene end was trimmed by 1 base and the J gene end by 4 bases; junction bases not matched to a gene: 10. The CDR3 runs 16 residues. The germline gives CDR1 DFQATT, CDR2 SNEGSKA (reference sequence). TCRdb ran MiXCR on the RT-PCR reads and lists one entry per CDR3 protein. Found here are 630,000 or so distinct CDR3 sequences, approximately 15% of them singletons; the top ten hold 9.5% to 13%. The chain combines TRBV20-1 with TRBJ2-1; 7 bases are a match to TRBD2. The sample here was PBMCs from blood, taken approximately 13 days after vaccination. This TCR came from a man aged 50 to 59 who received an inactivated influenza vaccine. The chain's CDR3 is CSARGRASGSYNEQFF. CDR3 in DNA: TGCAGTGCTAGAGGGAGGGCTAGCGGAAGTTACAATGAGCAGTTCTTC.